This T cell receptor (beta chain) was obtained from a study of CD8+ T cells in alopecia areata. Study information: Patients in the study were on tofacitinib for 6 to 18 months, then off it for 6 months. Using the percentage of affected scalp area, treated patients' severity was scored.

Treatment in this sample: oral pan-JAK inhibitor, 5-10 mg twice daily. General study results and limits: Tofacitinib delivered significant drops in scalp clonality and in expanded CD8+ clones among the top 100. Whether baseline CD8+ expansion is linked to response remains uncertain, given a single nonresponder.

In this sample, this clone turned up once. Its target is not known. In each case, RNA was isolated and then reverse transcribed into cDNA as the sequencing template. The method was immunoSEQ multiplex PCR; TCRdb's version includes in-frame clones alone and lacks a portion of them. The top ten hold about 20% of the sample, which has some 42,000 clones, over 85% seen once. The clonotype was recovered from a human donor with alopecia areata. The input for sequencing was CD8+ T cells sorted from blood, taken at week 24, from a patient treated with tofacitinib.

This chain's CDR3 is CASSPRQDGYEQYF. DNA of the CDR3: TGTGCCAGCAGCCCCCGACAGGACGGCTACGAGCAGTACTTC. J is TRBJ2-7 and V is TRBV7-9; D perhaps matches TRBD1 (6 bases). The CDR3 has 14 amino acids. Trimming pared 5 bases from V and 3 bases from J, leaving 14 bases between. CDR1 and CDR2 from the germline V gene are SEHNR and FQNEAQ (reference sequence).